These 2 T cell receptor beta chains share one sample of origin, sequenced in a study of technical replicates of blood from a few donors. Clones were sequenced by immunoSEQ multiplex PCR, and TCRdb holds only the in-frame ones, with some missing. Among about 82,000 clones, about 94% were seen once, and the ten largest hold about 0.4%. The sequencing sample was made of T cells isolated from PBMCs. The receptors were sampled from a human donor in good health.

The rearrangement uses TRBV5-6 and TRBJ2-7, with 7 bases lining up with TRBD2. The germline V gene has CDR1 SGHDT and CDR2 YYEEEE. V lost 0 bases and J lost 0; bases outside the gene matches: 3. The CDR3 is made up of 15 amino acids. The CDR3 region is CASSLGAGSSYEQYF. DNA of the CDR3: TGTGCCAGCAGCTTGGGAGCGGGGAGCTCCTACGAGCAGTACTTC.

This clone occurred once. The chain combines TRBV11-2 with TRBJ1-1; 8 bases are shared with TRBD1. J gave up 11 bases and V 5 bases, and 7 bases lay outside the gene matches. Germline loops: CDR1 SGHAT, CDR2 FQNNGV. The CDR3 is made up of 12 amino acids. CDR3 protein: CASSPDRVRAFF. In DNA form, the CDR3 reads TGTGCCAGCAGCCCGGACAGGGTACGGGCTTTCTTT.